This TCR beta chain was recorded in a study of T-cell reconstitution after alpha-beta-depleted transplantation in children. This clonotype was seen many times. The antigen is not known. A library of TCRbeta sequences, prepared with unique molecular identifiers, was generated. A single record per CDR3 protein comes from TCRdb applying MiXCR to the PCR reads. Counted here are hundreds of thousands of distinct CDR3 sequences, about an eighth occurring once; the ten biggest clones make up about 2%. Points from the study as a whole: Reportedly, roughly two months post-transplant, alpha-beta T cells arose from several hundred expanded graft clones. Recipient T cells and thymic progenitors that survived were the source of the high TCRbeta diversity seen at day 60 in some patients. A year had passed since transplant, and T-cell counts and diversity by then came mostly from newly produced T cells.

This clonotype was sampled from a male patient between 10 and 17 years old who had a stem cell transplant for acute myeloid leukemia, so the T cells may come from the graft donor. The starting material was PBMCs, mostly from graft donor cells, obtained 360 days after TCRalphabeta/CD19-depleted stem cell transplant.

The CDR3 bases are TGCAGTGCTAGAGATCGGACTAGCGGGAGGTCCTCCTACAATGAGCAGTTCTTC. It codes for CSARDRTSGRSSYNEQFF. The chain joins TRBV20-1 to TRBJ2-1; 14 positions match TRBD2. The V segment lost 0 bases and the J segment 0 bases; nucleotides outside the gene matches: 4. This CDR3 spans 18 amino acids. Looked up from germline, CDR1 is DFQATT and CDR2 is SNEGSKA (reference sequence).